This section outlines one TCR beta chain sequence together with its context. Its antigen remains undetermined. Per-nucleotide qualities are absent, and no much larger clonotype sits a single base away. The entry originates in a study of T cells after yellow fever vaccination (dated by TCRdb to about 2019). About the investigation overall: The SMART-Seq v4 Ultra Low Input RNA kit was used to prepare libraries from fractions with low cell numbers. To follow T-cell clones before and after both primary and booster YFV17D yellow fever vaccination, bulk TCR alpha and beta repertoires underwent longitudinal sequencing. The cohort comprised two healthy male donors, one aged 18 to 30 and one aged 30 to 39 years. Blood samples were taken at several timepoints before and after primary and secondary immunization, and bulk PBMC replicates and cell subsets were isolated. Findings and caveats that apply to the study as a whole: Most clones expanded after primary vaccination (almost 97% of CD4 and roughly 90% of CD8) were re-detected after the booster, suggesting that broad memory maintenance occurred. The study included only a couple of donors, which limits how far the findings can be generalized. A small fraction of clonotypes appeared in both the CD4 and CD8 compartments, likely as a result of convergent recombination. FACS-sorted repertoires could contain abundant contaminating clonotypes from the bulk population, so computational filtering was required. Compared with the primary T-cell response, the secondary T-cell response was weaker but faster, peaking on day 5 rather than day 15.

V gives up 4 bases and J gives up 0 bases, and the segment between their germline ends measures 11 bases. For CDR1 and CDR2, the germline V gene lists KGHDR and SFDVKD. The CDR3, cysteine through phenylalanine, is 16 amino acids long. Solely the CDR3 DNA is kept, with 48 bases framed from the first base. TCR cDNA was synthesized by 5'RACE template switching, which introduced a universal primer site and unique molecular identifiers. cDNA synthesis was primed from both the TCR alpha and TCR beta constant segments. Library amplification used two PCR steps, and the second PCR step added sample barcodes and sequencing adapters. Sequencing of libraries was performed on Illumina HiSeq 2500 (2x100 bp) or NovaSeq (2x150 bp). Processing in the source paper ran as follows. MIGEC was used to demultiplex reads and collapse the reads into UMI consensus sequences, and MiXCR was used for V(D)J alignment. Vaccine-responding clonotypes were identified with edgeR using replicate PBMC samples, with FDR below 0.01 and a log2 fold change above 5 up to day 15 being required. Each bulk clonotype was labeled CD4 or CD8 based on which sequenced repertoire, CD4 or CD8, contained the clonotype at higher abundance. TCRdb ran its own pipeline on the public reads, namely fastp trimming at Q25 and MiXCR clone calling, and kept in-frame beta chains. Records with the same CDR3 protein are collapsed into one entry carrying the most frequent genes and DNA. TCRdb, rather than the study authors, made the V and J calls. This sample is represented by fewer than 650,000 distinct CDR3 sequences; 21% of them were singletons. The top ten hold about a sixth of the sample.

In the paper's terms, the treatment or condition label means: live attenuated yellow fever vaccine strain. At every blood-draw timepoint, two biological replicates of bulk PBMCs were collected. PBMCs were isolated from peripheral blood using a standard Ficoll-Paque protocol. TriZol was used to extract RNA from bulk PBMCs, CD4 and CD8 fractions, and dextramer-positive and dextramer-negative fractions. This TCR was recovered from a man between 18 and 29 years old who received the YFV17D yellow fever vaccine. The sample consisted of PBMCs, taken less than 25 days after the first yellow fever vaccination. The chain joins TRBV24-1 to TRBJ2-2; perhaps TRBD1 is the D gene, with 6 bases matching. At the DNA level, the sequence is TGTGCCACCAGTGACCCGACAGGCACGAACACCGGGGAGCTGTTTTTT. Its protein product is CATSDPTGTNTGELFF.